The clone carrying this TCR beta chain was detected only a few times. Its cognate antigen is unknown. The sample belongs to a study of regulatory T cells in long-lasting Graves disease. In the study overall: The antithyroid drugs taken by newly diagnosed Graves' patients had been used for under 3 months. Study-wide results and limits: Investigators studied peripheral blood only, not thyroid tissue. It was in persistent disease that TRBV28, TRBJ1-2 and TRBJ2-5 were favored.

Time point of the sample: newly diagnosed GD, antithyroid drugs for less than 3 months. RNA extracted from PBMCs served as the sequencing template. Germline V gives CDR1 DFQATT, CDR2 SNEGSKA (reference sequence). The V end was cut by 0 bases, the J end by 1 base, with 9 bases between. The CDR3 sequence is 14 residues long. Arm-PCR of CDR3 regions and iRepertoire HTBI primers were used to build TCR beta libraries. In the original processing: Looking across samples, the authors found some 67 TRBV and 14 TRBJ segments. TCRdb analysed the multiplex PCR reads with MiXCR anew, one entry per CDR3 protein. TCRdb's processing, not the authors' own work, is the source of the V and J calls. In the table there are about 560,000 distinct CDR3 sequences, about 15% of which are singletons. A further study also used this sample, focusing on T cells in Graves' hyperthyroidism and ophthalmopathy.

This sequence originates from a man aged 18 to 29 with Graves disease. The sample was peripheral blood mononuclear cells (PBMCs), taken at new diagnosis, from a patient treated with antithyroid drugs. This chain connects TRBV20-1 to TRBJ2-5; the D gene is possibly TRBD1 (6 bases). Here the CDR3 reads CSAREGAVQETQYF. The CDR3 DNA reads as TGCAGTGCTAGAGAGGGGGCAGTCCAAGAGACCCAGTACTTC.